This TCR beta chain was observed in a study of T cell repertoires in aging, cancer and after chemotherapy. Study overall: Over several months to years, re-sampled healthy donor repertoires clearly shared clones.

Peripheral blood genomic DNA, not sorted cells or RNA, was the template. A mixed TRB-A/B primer pool amplified rearranged TRB by multiplex touch-down PCR. One entry per CDR3 protein, called by TCRdb with MiXCR from the multiplex PCR reads. The sample has 5,000 to 6,000 distinct CDR3 sequences, roughly 21% seen once; the top ten hold 3% to 4%. By sample fraction, this clonotype is medium-sized. As yet, its antigen is unknown. Study-wide results and limits: Across the chemotherapy interval, each cancer cohort showed higher median generation probability, suggesting thymic rebound. In cancer patients, declining TCR diversity with age involved lost richness and lost evenness.

Material: blood. The TCR originated in a human donor in good health. The donor label of this sample is uncertain.

CDR3: CASSLEQTNSPLHF. CDR3 nucleotides: TGTGCCAGCAGCTTGGAACAGACAAATTCACCCCTCCACTTT. The rearrangement uses TRBV5-6 and TRBJ1-6; D not certain. CDR1 is SGHDT, CDR2 YYEEEE, per germline. With 0 bases removed from V and 7 bases from J, the gap between germline ends came to 8 bases. This CDR3 spans 14 amino acids.